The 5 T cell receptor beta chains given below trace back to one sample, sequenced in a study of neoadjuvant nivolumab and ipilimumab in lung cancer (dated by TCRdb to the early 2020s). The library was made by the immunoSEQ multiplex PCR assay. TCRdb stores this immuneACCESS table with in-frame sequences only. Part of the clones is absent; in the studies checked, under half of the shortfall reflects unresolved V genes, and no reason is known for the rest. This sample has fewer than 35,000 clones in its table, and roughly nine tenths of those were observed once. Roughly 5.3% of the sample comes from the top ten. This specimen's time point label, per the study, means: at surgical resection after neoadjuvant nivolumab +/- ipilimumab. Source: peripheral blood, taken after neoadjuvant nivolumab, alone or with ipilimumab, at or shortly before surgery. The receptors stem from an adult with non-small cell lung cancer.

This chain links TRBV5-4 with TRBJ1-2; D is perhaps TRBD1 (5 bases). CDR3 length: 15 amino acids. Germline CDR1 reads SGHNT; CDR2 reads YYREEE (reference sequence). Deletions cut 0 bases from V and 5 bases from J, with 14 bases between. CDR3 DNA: TGTGCCAGCAGCTTGGGGGAGGGGAAGGAGTATGGCTACACCTTC. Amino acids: CASSLGEGKEYGYTF.

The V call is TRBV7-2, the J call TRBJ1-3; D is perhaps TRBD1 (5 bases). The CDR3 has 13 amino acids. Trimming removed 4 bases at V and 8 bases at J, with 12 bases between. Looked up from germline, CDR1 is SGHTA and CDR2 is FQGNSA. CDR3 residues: CASSWGISDTIYF. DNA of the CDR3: TGTGCCAGCAGCTGGGGGATATCGGACACCATATATTTT.

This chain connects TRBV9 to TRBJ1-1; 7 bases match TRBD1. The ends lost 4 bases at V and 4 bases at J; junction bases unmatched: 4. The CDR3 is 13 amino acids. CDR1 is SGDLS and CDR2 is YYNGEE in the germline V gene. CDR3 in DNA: TGTGCCAGCAGCTTAGGACAGGCCACTGAAGCTTTCTTT. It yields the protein CASSLGQATEAFF.

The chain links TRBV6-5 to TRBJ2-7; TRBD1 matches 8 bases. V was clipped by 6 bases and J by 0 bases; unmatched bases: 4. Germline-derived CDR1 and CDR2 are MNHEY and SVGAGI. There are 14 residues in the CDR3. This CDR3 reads CASSSDRDSYEQYF. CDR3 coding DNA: TGTGCCAGCAGCTCGGACAGGGACTCCTACGAGCAGTACTTC.

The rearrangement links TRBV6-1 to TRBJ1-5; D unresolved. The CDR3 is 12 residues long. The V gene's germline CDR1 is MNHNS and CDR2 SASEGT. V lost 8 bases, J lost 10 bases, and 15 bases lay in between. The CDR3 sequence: CASGVEFFPQHF. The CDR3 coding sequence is TGTGCCAGCGGCGTCGAGTTTTTCCCCCAGCATTTT.